This is a list of T cell receptor beta chains from one sample in a study of cytomegalovirus exposure and HLA in healthy donors. Profiling relied on immunoSEQ multiplex PCR, and the TCRdb table lists in-frame clones only, not all of them. The sample includes about 100,000 clones, 55% to 75% of them seen just once. The sequencing input was PBMCs. The receptors were sampled from a woman younger than 35 in good health and CMV-seropositive. Both conserved end residues are part of each CDR3. A D gene is named only where the DNA matches it firmly.

v_call d_call cdr3_aa
TRBV7-9 - CASSYMPGGPSGNTEAFF
TRBV7-6 - CASSFDRDTQYF
TRBV4-2 - CASSQRRDYGYTF
TRBV28 TRBD1 CASSFSDRGNTGELFF
TRBV6-4 - CASSDDRRPYNEQFF
TRBV6-5 - CASGLNSPLHF
TRBV19 - CASSIDLGAGTSTDTQYF
TRBV27 TRBD1 CASSFDRANTEAFF
TRBV18 TRBD1 CASSRRTGDHNYGYTF
TRBV6-6 - CAITPGGRWTEAFF
TRBV5-4 TRBD1 CASSKTTGDQETQYF
TRBV28 TRBD1 CASSSPGQSLNYGYTF
TRBV25-1 - CASSEAGLYGYTF
TRBV5-6 TRBD2 CASSLSGRAYTGEQFF
TRBV7-2 - CASSLVWRGGTEAFF
TRBV2 TRBD1 CASSDRGGNTEAFF
TRBV9 - CASSVGAGPDGYTF
TRBV15 - CATSPFYSNQPQHF
TRBV2 - CASSERRGNYGYTF
TRBV10-3 TRBD1 CAISDSGGGEKLFF
TRBV28 TRBD2 CASSFNDSPAGEGTDTQYF
TRBV7-2 - CASKPDRGGAGELFF
TRBV5-6 TRBD2 CASSSGLAGEIANEQFF
TRBV7-9 TRBD2 CASRSGLAGFDEQFF
TRBV7-6 - CASSLRGQGAGEQYF
TRBV4-1 TRBD2 CASSPSAGGSSYEQYF
TRBV7-9 - CASSAEERLTRYTQYF
TRBV5-3 TRBD1 CARSYRDRVCSPLHF
TRBV28 - CASTTQGNQPQHF
TRBV6-1 - CASSPGIGKPQHF
TRBV29-1 - CSVPGGAEAFF
TRBV6-1 TRBD2 CASKLAGGETQYF
TRBV19 TRBD1 CASKSTGATTNEKLFF